This T cell receptor (beta chain) stems from a study of blood T cells in healthy people across ages. This clonotype was seen a handful of times. Its antigen is as yet unknown. Notes on the study in general: The fall in TCR beta diversity per million T cells was roughly linear with age.

A second about 6 to 11 cycle PCR used barcoded and J-beta primers. TCRdb re-called the 5' RACE reads through MiXCR, storing one row per CDR3 protein. The sample lists roughly 900,000 distinct CDR3 sequences, roughly 43% occurring once. The CDR3 contains 14 residues. V was shortened by 6 bases and J by 8 bases, with 17 bases between the two germline ends. Germline values: CDR1 SGHVS, CDR2 FNYEAQ. It was ten milliliters of peripheral blood that were drawn from each donor. Samples each yielded at least 5 micrograms of total RNA. The chain joins TRBV7-6 to TRBJ2-1; no clear D gene. The material sequenced was blood. This sequence was found in a man aged 25-40 years in good health. CDR3 bases: TGTGCCAGCAGTGGTCCCACGTTTTCTGATGAGCAGTTCTTC. This translates into CASSGPTFSDEQFF.